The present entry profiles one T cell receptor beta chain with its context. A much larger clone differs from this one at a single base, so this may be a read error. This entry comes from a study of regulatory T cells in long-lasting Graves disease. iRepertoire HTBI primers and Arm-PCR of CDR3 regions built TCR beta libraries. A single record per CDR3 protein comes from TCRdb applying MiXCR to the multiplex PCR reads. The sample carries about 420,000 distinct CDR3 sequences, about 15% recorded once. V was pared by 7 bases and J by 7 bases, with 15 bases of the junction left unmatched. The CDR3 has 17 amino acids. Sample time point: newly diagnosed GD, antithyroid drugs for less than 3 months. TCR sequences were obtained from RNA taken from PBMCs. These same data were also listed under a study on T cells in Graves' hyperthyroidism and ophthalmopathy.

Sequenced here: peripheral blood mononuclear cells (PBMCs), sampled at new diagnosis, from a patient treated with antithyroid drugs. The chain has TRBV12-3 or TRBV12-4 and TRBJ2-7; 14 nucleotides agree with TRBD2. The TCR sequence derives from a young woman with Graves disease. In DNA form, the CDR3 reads TGTGCCAGCAACTCTACCGGACTAGCGGGAGGTTTCAATGAGCAGTACTTC. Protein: CASNSTGLAGGFNEQYF.